A selection of T cell receptor beta chains follows, all from one sample in a study of cytomegalovirus exposure and HLA in healthy donors. Assay used: immunoSEQ multiplex PCR; TCRdb lists only in-frame clones, some missing. The table shows under 200,000 clones, with around 84% occurring only once. Sequencing input: PBMCs. These receptors originate from a woman younger than 30 in good health and CMV-seronegative. The conserved cysteine and the conserved F or W are not part of the CDR3 here. The order of the fields is J gene, V gene, CDR3 protein.

TRBJ2-1 TRBV10-3 AISEKVAGGPRLNEQF
TRBJ2-2 TRBV4-2 ASSRPTSGRNTGELF
TRBJ2-5 TRBV18 ASSQTDEETQY
TRBJ1-4 TRBV28 ASSSPKGILREKLF
TRBJ2-2 TRBV19 ASSSPRQGRYTGELF
TRBJ2-3 TRBV2 ASRGNSGRADTQY
TRBJ2-1 TRBV28 ASSGGQYREVTSSYNEQF
TRBJ2-5 TRBV9 ASSIRTGQGETQY
TRBJ2-1 TRBV11-3 ASSLGLGSSIYNEQF
TRBJ2-1 TRBV7-2 ASSAGTGWSSEQF
TRBJ2-2 TRBV5-6 ASSLSGQNTGELF
TRBJ2-1 TRBV11-3 ASSPNGLAEGINNEQF
TRBJ1-1 TRBV7-9 ASSFQGLNTEAF
TRBJ1-3 TRBV9 ASSSIDWGLGNTIY
TRBJ2-3 TRBV4-3 ASSGGRADTQY
TRBJ1-1 TRBV6-1 ASSEPGMYTEAF
TRBJ2-5 TRBV10-1 ASSESGTPAQY
TRBJ1-2 TRBV30 ASDRDREPTNYGYT
TRBJ2-2 TRBV12-5 ASGEGQGGTGELF
TRBJ2-5 TRBV18 ASSPLAGEETQY
TRBJ1-1 TRBV15 ATSPGGNTEAF
TRBJ2-2 TRBV7-9 ASGSQGNTGELF
TRBJ1-2 TRBV7-6 ASSLGRSNYGYT
TRBJ2-5 TRBV7-2 ASSPRGIAGRETQY
TRBJ1-2 TRBV14 ASSPGTGYYGYT
TRBJ1-4 TRBV6-5 ASSYWRGGEKLF
TRBJ1-1 TRBV6-5 ASSYSRTGEAF
TRBJ1-3 TRBV6-6 ASSLGQNGNTIY
TRBJ1-2 TRBV29-1 SVESGFGYT
TRBJ2-1 TRBV4-2 ASSQGLAGANEQF
TRBJ2-1 TRBV6-5 ASSPREAGNNEQF
TRBJ2-2 TRBV6-1 ASNRQGANTGELF
TRBJ1-4 TRBV10-3 AISESGQTNEKLF
TRBJ1-2 TRBV28 ASSFDDRGYGYT
TRBJ1-5 TRBV5-6 ASSSADRGINQPQH
TRBJ2-5 TRBV7-9 ASSLGRETQY
TRBJ1-2 TRBV28 ASTHGGTANYGYT
TRBJ1-1 TRBV27 ASWDRGQTEAF
TRBJ2-6 TRBV11-3 ASSLITAVGANVLT
TRBJ2-1 TRBV19 ASSIDVGTNNEQF
TRBJ2-7 TRBV6-5 ASSRGLAYEQY
TRBJ2-1 TRBV20-1 SGSSYNEQF
TRBJ1-2 TRBV6-1 ASSEWGPRQGARSGYT
TRBJ2-3 TRBV28 ASRTGGVTDTQY
TRBJ2-5 TRBV30 AWSAGLGKETQY
TRBJ2-3 TRBV15 ATSLGAQLQY
TRBJ2-2 TRBV28 ASSTLTSGREANTGELF
TRBJ2-7 TRBV19 ASRDPGTGTYEQY
TRBJ2-5 TRBV11-3 ASSFWGRARETQY
TRBJ2-2 TRBV28 ASSLRTSPQKLFVGELF
TRBJ2-3 TRBV30 AWRFGTSGTSTDTQY
TRBJ1-2 TRBV5-1 ASSRTGSESEGYT
TRBJ2-5 TRBV18 ASSPGLGETQY